This is a list of T cell receptor beta chains from one sample in a study of blood T cell repertoires in COVID-19. Sequenced by immunoSEQ multiplex PCR; TCRdb stores in-frame clones only, minus some. The sample consists of about 240,000 clones, approximately 84% of them appearing once. The specimen sequenced was peripheral blood. Receptors originate from a man in his fifties or sixties with acute or convalescent COVID-19. Each CDR3 is given with its conserved first and last residue. The D gene is left open where the match is weak. Clone size appears in some rows only: once, few, many, or a class for an expanded clone.

clone_size	v_call	d_call	j_call	cdr3_nt	cdr3_aa
-	TRBV28	-	TRBJ1-1	TGTGCCAGCAGTTTAGGACAGGAAGCTTTCTTT	CASSLGQEAFF
-	TRBV27	-	TRBJ2-7	TGTGCCAGCCGTCCTCCTCACAGGGTCGGGGTCCACGAGCAGTACTTC	CASRPPHRVGVHEQYF
-	TRBV6-5	TRBD1	TRBJ1-6	TGTGCCAGTGATGGGACAGGGGTCTCACCCCTCCACTTT	CASDGTGVSPLHF
-	TRBV7-3	TRBD1	TRBJ1-3	TGTGCCAGCAGCCCAAAAGGTACAGGGGGACCCTCTGGAAACACCATATATTTT	CASSPKGTGGPSGNTIYF
-	TRBV12-5	-	TRBJ2-1	TGTGCTAGTGGTTTACGCCTAATGGACAATGAGCAGTTCTTC	CASGLRLMDNEQFF
-	TRBV5-1	-	TRBJ2-2	TGCGCCAGCAGTCGCCTCAGGGAAACCGGGGAGCTGTTTTTT	CASSRLRETGELFF
-	TRBV7-2	TRBD1	TRBJ2-1	TGTGCCAGCAGCCGGGACAGGCGAGAGCAGTTCTTC	CASSRDRREQFF
-	TRBV10-3	-	TRBJ1-1	TGTGCCATCAGTGAGCGGAGGGGCTTGAACACTGAAGCTTTCTTT	CAISERRGLNTEAFF
-	TRBV7-8	TRBD1	TRBJ2-7	TGTGCCAGCAGCTTTCTCTGGACAGGGGGTTCCGAGCAGTACTTC	CASSFLWTGGSEQYF
few	TRBV19	TRBD2	TRBJ2-1	TGTGCCAGTAGTATTGCGGGGGGCTACTACAATGAGCAGTTCTTC	CASSIAGGYYNEQFF
few	TRBV7-9	TRBD2	TRBJ2-1	TGTGCCAGCAGCCGACCGGGACTAGTACGGCGCTCCTACAATGAGCAGTTCTTC	CASSRPGLVRRSYNEQFF
-	TRBV10-3	-	TRBJ2-7	TGTGCCATCAGTGACAACAGAGACTACGAGCAGTACTTC	CAISDNRDYEQYF
once	TRBV19	TRBD2	TRBJ2-1	TGTGCCAGTAGTAGTCGGCGGGAGGCTCGACTGACTGCTGGGCAGTTCTTC	CASSSRREARLTAGQFF
-	TRBV6-5	TRBD1	TRBJ2-7	TGTGCCAGCAGTTACTCTGGGACAGGGGTGAACTACGAGCAGTACTTC	CASSYSGTGVNYEQYF
-	TRBV6-5	-	TRBJ1-5	TGTGCCAGCTACAGTCCAGGCAATCAGCCCCAGCATTTT	CASYSPGNQPQHF
-	TRBV5-4	-	TRBJ1-6	TGTGCCAGCAGCTTTAGGACTGAAAATTCACCCCTCCACTTT	CASSFRTENSPLHF
-	TRBV25-1	-	TRBJ1-5	TGTGCCAGCAGTGGGGGGGGGTCAGGCGCCGGGCAGCCCCAGCATTTT	CASSGGGSGAGQPQHF
-	TRBV12-3/TRBV12-4	-	TRBJ1-2	TGTGCCAGCAGTTTAGGGCCACACTATGGCTACACCTTC	CASSLGPHYGYTF
-	TRBV27	-	TRBJ1-5	TGTGCCAGCAGAAGACAGGTTAATCAGCCCCAGCATTTT	CASRRQVNQPQHF
-	TRBV2	-	TRBJ2-2	TGTGCCAGCAGTAAAGTAAACACCGGGGAGCTGTTTTTT	CASSKVNTGELFF
-	TRBV21-1	-	TRBJ2-1	TGTGCCAGCAGCAAAGGGCAGGGGGCGTCCTACAATGAGCAGTTCTTC	CASSKGQGASYNEQFF
once	TRBV9	TRBD1	TRBJ2-4	TGTGCCAGCAGCGTTACAGGGGCGACCATAGCCAAAAACATTCAGTACTTC	CASSVTGATIAKNIQYF
-	TRBV14	TRBD2	TRBJ2-3	TGTGCCAGCAGCCAAGGACTAGCGGGAGGGAGATACACAGATACGCAGTATTTT	CASSQGLAGGRYTDTQYF
-	TRBV4-2	TRBD1	TRBJ1-2	TGTGCCAGCAGCCAAGACAGGGGGGTAGGCTACACCTTC	CASSQDRGVGYTF
-	TRBV29-1	-	TRBJ1-2	TGCAGCGTTGAAGGAGGAGCTAACTATGGCTACACCTTC	CSVEGGANYGYTF
-	TRBV15	-	TRBJ1-2	TGTGCCACCAGCATCAAAGCGCCGTCTGACTACACCTTC	CATSIKAPSDYTF
-	TRBV27	-	TRBJ1-4	TGTGCCAGCAGTTCTGCAACTAATGAAAAACTGTTTTTT	CASSSATNEKLFF
-	TRBV28	-	TRBJ1-1	TGTGCCAGCAGTTTTGGGGGAGCGGGTTGGGTCAACACTGAAGCTTTCTTT	CASSFGGAGWVNTEAFF
-	TRBV7-8	TRBD2	TRBJ2-7	TGTGCCAGCAGCTCGAGACTAGCGGGGGACTACGAGCAGTACTTC	CASSSRLAGDYEQYF
-	TRBV11-2	-	TRBJ1-4	TGTGCCAGCAGCTTAGATCAGCCGGGGGTTAATGAAAAACTGTTTTTT	CASSLDQPGVNEKLFF
-	TRBV7-2	TRBD1	TRBJ1-2	TGTGCCAGCAGCTTACAGGGGGCGGCCTATGGCTACACCTTC	CASSLQGAAYGYTF
once	TRBV3-1/TRBV3-2	TRBD1	TRBJ1-1	TGTGCCAGCAGCCAAGAGGGGGGACAGGTATTTGAAGCTTTCTTT	CASSQEGGQVFEAFF
-	TRBV3-1/TRBV3-2	-	TRBJ2-7	TGTGCCAGCAGCCAAACCTCAGGGCAGGGACAGTACTTC	CASSQTSGQGQYF
-	TRBV3-1/TRBV3-2	-	TRBJ2-5	TGTGCCAGCGGAGCTAGCCGAAGGGAGACCCAGTACTTC	CASGASRRETQYF
-	TRBV19	TRBD1	TRBJ2-7	TGTGCCAGTTCACAGGGGCCAGCCTACGAGCAGTACTTC	CASSQGPAYEQYF
-	TRBV19	-	TRBJ1-1	TGTGCCAGTAGTAGCCAGTTGAACACTGAAGCTTTCTTT	CASSSQLNTEAFF
-	TRBV2	-	TRBJ1-1	TGTGCCAGCAGCACCTCCCTGGGGGGGAACACTGAAGCTTTCTTT	CASSTSLGGNTEAFF
-	TRBV11-2	-	TRBJ2-3	TGTGCCAGCAGCCCAGCAGTGGGAGGCCTCACAGATACGCAGTATTTT	CASSPAVGGLTDTQYF
-	TRBV24-1	TRBD1	TRBJ1-1	TGTGCCACCAGTGATGGGGACAGGGTTGCTTTCTTT	CATSDGDRVAFF
-	TRBV25-1	TRBD1	TRBJ2-7	TGTGCCAGCAGCAAAAGGGACAGGGTTGATGAGCAGTACTTC	CASSKRDRVDEQYF
-	TRBV30	TRBD2	TRBJ2-3	TGTGCCTGTAGGCTAGCGGGAGGGTTCCCCAACCCAGATACGCAGTATTTT	CACRLAGGFPNPDTQYF
-	TRBV3-1/TRBV3-2	TRBD1	TRBJ1-2	TGTGCCAGCAGGCCTACAGGGGGCTATGGCTACACCTTC	CASRPTGGYGYTF
-	TRBV7-9	TRBD2	TRBJ2-3	TGTGCCAGCAGCACGGGACTAGCGGGGGGGCCACGTCACACAGATACGCAGTATTTT	CASSTGLAGGPRHTDTQYF